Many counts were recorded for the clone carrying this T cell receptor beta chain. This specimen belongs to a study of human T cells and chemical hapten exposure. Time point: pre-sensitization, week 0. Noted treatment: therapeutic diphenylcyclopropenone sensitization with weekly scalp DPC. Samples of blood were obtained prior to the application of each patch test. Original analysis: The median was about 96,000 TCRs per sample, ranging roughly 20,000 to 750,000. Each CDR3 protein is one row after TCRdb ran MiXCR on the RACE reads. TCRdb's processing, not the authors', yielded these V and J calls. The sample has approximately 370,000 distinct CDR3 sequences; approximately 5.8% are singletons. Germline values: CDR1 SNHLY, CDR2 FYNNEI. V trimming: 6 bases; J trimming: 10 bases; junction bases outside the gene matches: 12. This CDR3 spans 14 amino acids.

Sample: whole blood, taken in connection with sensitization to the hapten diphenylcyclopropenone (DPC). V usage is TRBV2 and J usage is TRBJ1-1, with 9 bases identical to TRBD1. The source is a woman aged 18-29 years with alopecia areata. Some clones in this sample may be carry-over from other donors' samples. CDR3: CASRPQGARIIAFF. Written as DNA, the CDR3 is TGTGCCAGCAGGCCACAGGGGGCCAGGATTATAGCTTTCTTT.